These 31 T cell receptor beta chains were all obtained from the same sample, sequenced in a study of follicular helper T cells after annual influenza vaccination. Time point of the sample: 2015-2016 season, pre-vaccination. Sequenced by immunoSEQ multiplex PCR; TCRdb stores in-frame clones only, minus some. The sample holds 8,500 to 10,000 clones, around 90% seen once. The material was CXCR5+ CD38- circulating T follicular helper cells from blood, obtained on the day of influenza vaccination. Subset described: circulating Tfh, non-naive CD4+CXCR5+PD-1+ (ICOS+CD38+ or ICOS-CD38-). The receptors come from an adult who received the influenza vaccine.

This clone showed up just a few times. Here the CDR3 reads CASSLFPVPSGNTIYF. CDR3 DNA sequence: TGTGCCAGCAGCTTATTTCCCGTTCCGTCTGGAAACACCATATATTTT. The rearrangement links TRBV7-2 to TRBJ1-3; D not resolved. CDR3 size: 16 residues. Trimming cost V 2 bases and J 1 base, with 12 bases left between them. CDR1 and CDR2 from the germline V gene are SGHTA and FQGNSA. The full variable domain, rest sourced from reference TRBV7-2 and TRBJ1-3, is GAGVSQSPSNKVTEKGKDVELRCDPISGHTALYWYRQSLGQGLEFLIYFQGNSAPDKSGLPSDRFSAERTGGSVSTLTIQRTQQEDSAVYLCASSLFPVPSGNTIYFGEGSWLTVV.

The chain links TRBV5-4 to TRBJ2-1; 12 nucleotides line up with TRBD2. J lost 1 base, V lost 3 bases, and 5 bases had no gene match. The CDR3 is 17 amino acids. The V gene's germline CDR1 is SGHNT and CDR2 YYREEE (reference sequence). The CDR3 reads CASSSTSGGMSYNEQFF. CDR3 sequence (DNA): TGTGCCAGCAGCTCGACTAGCGGGGGTATGTCCTACAATGAGCAGTTCTTC.

This clone was observed a few times. J is TRBJ2-2 and V is TRBV6-1, with D maybe TRBD1 (5 bases). The germline V and J ends were trimmed by 4 bases and 4 bases, with 13 bases remaining between them. The germline V gene has CDR1 MNHNS and CDR2 SASEGT. CDR3 length: 15 residues. In DNA form, the CDR3 reads TGTGCCAGCAGTGTTAAGGGGTCGGGCACCGGGGAGCTGTTTTTT. As protein: CASSVKGSGTGELFF.

The J gene is TRBJ1-2, the V gene TRBV6-5; maybe TRBD1 (5 bases). Germline V gene data show CDR1 as MNHEY and CDR2 as SVGAGI. The CDR3 sequence is 11 residues long. Trimming left V 7 bases short and J 9 bases short, with 12 bases between. The CDR3 sequence: CASMGGVSYTF. Here the CDR3 DNA reads TGTGCCAGCATGGGAGGGGTAAGCTACACCTTC.

The chain uses TRBV7-6 and TRBJ2-3; D is unclear. V was pared by 1 base and J by 2 bases, with 4 bases between. Per the germline V gene, CDR1 is SGHVS and CDR2 is FNYEAQ. The CDR3 runs 13 residues. This CDR3 reads CASSLGDTDTQYF. Here the CDR3 DNA reads TGTGCCAGCAGCTTAGGGGACACAGATACGCAGTATTTT.

This clone was picked up one time. The chain combines TRBV9 with TRBJ2-3; TRBD2 agrees at 10 bases. The V and J ends lost 0 bases and 1 base, in that order; junction bases with no gene match: 8. The V gene's germline CDR1 is SGDLS and CDR2 YYNGEE. This CDR3 comprises 18 residues. CDR3 bases: TGTGCCAGCAGCGTAGGGGCTAGCGGGGGCCGGGGCACAGATACGCAGTATTTT. This codes for CASSVGASGGRGTDTQYF.

The gene calls are TRBV7-3 and TRBJ2-3; D remains unclear. V was trimmed by 0 bases and J by 6 bases, leaving 10 bases between them. Germline assignment: CDR1 SGHTA and CDR2 FQGTGA. The CDR3 is made up of 14 amino acids. Written as DNA, the CDR3 is TGTGCCAGCAGCTTAACGACCCTAGGGGATACGCAGTATTTT. Translated: CASSLTTLGDTQYF.

The V and J genes are TRBV25-1 and TRBJ2-3; D is undetermined. Germline V gene lookup returns CDR1 MGHDK and CDR2 SYGVNS. With 8 bases removed from V and 0 bases from J, the gap between germline ends came to 12 bases. The CDR3 sequence is 14 residues long. DNA of the CDR3: TGTGCCAGCCGACGGGCCGGAAGCACAGATACGCAGTATTTT. Translation gives CASRRAGSTDTQYF. The variable domain in full, completed from reference TRBV25-1 and TRBJ2-3, reads EADIYQTPRYLVIGTGKKITLECSQTMGHDKMYWYQQDPGMELHLIHYSYGVNSTEKGDLSSESTVSRIRTEHFPLTLESARPSHTSQYLCASRRAGSTDTQYFGPGTRLTVL.

Only a few counts were recorded for this clone. The chain carries TRBV2 and TRBJ1-5, with unresolved D. This CDR3 region has 14 residues. CDR1 is SNHLY and CDR2 is FYNNEI in the germline V gene. The V end was cut by 6 bases, the J end by 2 bases, with 11 bases between. The CDR3 spells CASRRVTGNQPQHF. The CDR3 DNA sequence: TGTGCCAGCAGGCGGGTGACTGGCAATCAGCCCCAGCATTTT.

The genes are TRBV4-3 and TRBJ2-3; maybe TRBD1 (7 bases). Germline CDR1 LGHNA, CDR2 YSLEER. This CDR3 is built from 15 residues. V lost 4 bases to trimming and J lost 0 bases, with 11 bases between them. CDR3 loop: CASSRGTVSTDTQYF. The CDR3 nucleotides read TGCGCCAGCAGCCGCGGGACAGTAAGCACAGATACGCAGTATTTT.

J is TRBJ1-2 and V is TRBV30, with D hard to call. The CDR3 totals 10 residues. Germline V gives CDR1 GTSNPN, CDR2 SVGIG (reference sequence). V was pared by 1 base and J by 6 bases, with 3 bases between. This CDR3 is CAWSGNGYTF. The CDR3 DNA follows: TGTGCCTGGAGTGGTAATGGCTACACCTTC.

This clone was counted only a few times. This CDR3 is CASREGYEQYF. CDR3 nucleotide sequence: TGTGCCAGCAGGGAGGGCTACGAGCAGTACTTC. This chain uses TRBV11-2 with TRBJ2-7; D possibly corresponds to TRBD2 (6 bases). V was pared by 6 bases and J by 3 bases, with 6 bases between. Per germline, CDR1 SGHAT and CDR2 FQNNGV. The CDR3 runs 11 residues.

This chain uses TRBV7-2 with TRBJ2-3, with D tentatively TRBD2 (6 bases). CDR1 is SGHTA and CDR2 is FQGNSA in the germline V gene. The CDR3 runs 15 residues. The V and J ends lost 2 bases and 0 bases respectively, with 9 bases between them. The CDR3 coding sequence is TGTGCCAGCAGCTTAAACGCGGGGAGCACAGATACGCAGTATTTT. As protein: CASSLNAGSTDTQYF.

The chain links TRBV27 to TRBJ2-1, with 12 nucleotides matching TRBD2. Trimming removed 6 bases from V and 4 bases from J; junction bases left unmatched: 7. The CDR3 has 16 residues. CDR1 is MNHEY and CDR2 is SMNVEV in the germline V gene (reference sequence). The CDR3 spells CASRQTSGGPYNEQFF. For the CDR3, the DNA is TGTGCCAGCAGACAGACTAGCGGGGGCCCGTACAATGAGCAGTTCTTC.

This clone has only one observation. The chain combines TRBV11-3 with TRBJ1-3; D is unclear. CDR1 SGHNT and CDR2 YENEEA come from the germline V gene. V was clipped by 7 bases and J by 0 bases, with 13 bases between them. The CDR3 runs to 15 residues. The CDR3 bases are TGTGCCAGCATCCAACCTCGACACTCTGGAAACACCATATATTTT. Its protein product is CASIQPRHSGNTIYF.

Here the CDR3 reads CASKRGTDTQYF. In DNA form, the CDR3 reads TGCGCCAGCAAGCGGGGCACAGATACGCAGTATTTT. The genes are TRBV5-1 and TRBJ2-3, with D possibly matching TRBD2 (6 bases). This CDR3 is built from 12 residues. V was shortened by 6 bases and J by 1 base, with 6 bases between the two germline ends. Germline CDR1 SGHRS, CDR2 YFSETQ. Variable domain in full (rest from reference TRBV5-1 and TRBJ2-3): KAGVTQTPRYLIKTRGQQVTLSCSPISGHRSVSWYQQTPGQGLQFLFEYFSETQRNKGNFPGRFSGRQFSNSRSEMNVSTLELGDSALYLCASKRGTDTQYFGPGTRLTVL.

This clone was seen a single time. The rearrangement links TRBV18 to TRBJ2-2, with D unresolved. Germline V gives CDR1 KGHSH, CDR2 LQKENI. The CDR3 has 15 residues. V was pared by 6 bases and J by 4 bases, with 15 bases between. CDR3 in amino acids: CASSIGTLSTGELFF. Here the CDR3 DNA reads TGTGCCAGCTCCATCGGAACATTATCCACCGGGGAGCTGTTTTTT.

The gene calls are TRBV10-3 and TRBJ2-3, with D tentatively TRBD1 (6 bases). The V and J ends lost 10 bases and 4 bases respectively, with 18 bases between them. This CDR3 is built from 14 residues. The germline gives CDR1 ENHRY, CDR2 SYGVKD. In nucleotides, the CDR3 is TGTGCCACCGGGGACAACAACCGACCAGATACGCAGTATTTT. Amino acid sequence: CATGDNNRPDTQYF.

V is TRBV30 and J is TRBJ1-1, with D possibly matching TRBD1 (6 bases). Germline CDR1 and CDR2: GTSNPN and SVGIG (reference sequence). Deletions cut 6 bases from V and 4 bases from J, with 15 bases between. The CDR3 totals 13 residues. CDR3 nucleotides: TGTGCCTGTAAACTTCAACAGGGCACTGAAGCTTTCTTT. As protein: CACKLQQGTEAFF.

The V and J genes are TRBV4-1 and TRBJ2-3; TRBD2 aligns across 9 bases. Trimming removed 1 base from V and 0 bases from J; junction bases left unmatched: 5. The V gene's germline CDR1 is MGHRA and CDR2 YSYEKL. This CDR3 comprises 17 residues. The CDR3 DNA sequence: TGCGCCAGCAGCCAAGGGCTAGCGGGGAGGAGCACAGATACGCAGTATTTT. It yields the protein CASSQGLAGRSTDTQYF.

CDR3 residues: CASSPGQGAEAFF. The CDR3 nucleotides read TGCGCCAGCAGTCCGGGACAGGGGGCTGAAGCTTTCTTT. V usage is TRBV10-1 and J usage is TRBJ1-1; 11 positions agree with TRBD1. This CDR3 has 13 amino acids. The germline V gene has CDR1 WNHNN and CDR2 SYGVQD (reference sequence). V shed 5 bases and J 6 bases; nucleotides not matched to a gene: 2.

V usage is TRBV7-9 and J usage is TRBJ1-1; no definite D call. The CDR3 runs to 13 residues. Germline CDR1 is SEHNR and CDR2 is FQNEAQ (reference sequence). V lost 5 bases to trimming and J lost 1 base, with 8 bases between them. Written as DNA, the CDR3 is TGTGCCAGCAGCCGAGACCAGAACACTGAAGCTTTCTTT. Translating gives CASSRDQNTEAFF.

The chain employs TRBV28 and TRBJ1-5; TRBD1 is a possible D gene (5 bases). The CDR3 has 12 amino acids. V shed 7 bases and J shed 7 bases, with 11 bases lying between them. In germline, CDR1 is MDHEN, CDR2 SYDVKM. CDR3 DNA sequence: TGTGCCAGCAAGCAGGGTGGCCAGCCCCAGCATTTT. Translated: CASKQGGQPQHF.

The genes are TRBV11-3 and TRBJ1-1; a weak D match, TRBD1 (5 bases). The CDR3 is 13 amino acids. The V gene's germline CDR1 is SGHNT and CDR2 YENEEA. V lost 0 bases to trimming and J lost 9 bases, with 11 bases between them. The CDR3 loop reads CASSLDVAGKAFF. In nucleotides, the CDR3 is TGTGCCAGCAGCTTAGATGTGGCAGGGAAAGCTTTCTTT.

Written as DNA, the CDR3 is TGCGCCAGCACTTCTAGCGGGGGGCAAAATGAGCAGTTCTTC. Its translation: CASTSSGGQNEQFF. The V gene is TRBV10-1, the J gene TRBJ2-1, with 11 nucleotides matching TRBD2. CDR1 and CDR2 from the germline V gene are WNHNN and SYGVQD (reference sequence). The CDR3 length is 14 residues. V trimming: 7 bases; J trimming: 7 bases; junction bases outside the gene matches: 6.

J is TRBJ2-1 and V is TRBV6-5, with 7 bases matching TRBD1. This CDR3 region has 12 residues. In germline, CDR1 is MNHEY, CDR2 SVGAGI. With 6 bases clipped from V and 12 bases from J, the junction kept 8 bases outside the gene matches. DNA for the CDR3: TGTGCCAGCAGGGGACAGACTCAGTCGCAGTTCTTC. It codes for CASRGQTQSQFF.

The chain carries TRBV7-2 and TRBJ2-7, with D maybe TRBD1 (6 bases). In germline, CDR1 is SGHTA, CDR2 FQGNSA. Trimming took off 0 bases at V and 3 bases at J, with 9 bases between the two ends. The CDR3 consists of 14 residues. The CDR3 DNA reads TGTGCCAGCAGCTTAGCTACAGGGAGCTACGAGCAGTACTTC. This gives the protein CASSLATGSYEQYF.

V gene TRBV30 combines with J gene TRBJ1-5, with TRBD1 as a possible D gene (5 bases). Germline assignment: CDR1 GTSNPN and CDR2 SVGIG (reference sequence). The CDR3 loop spans 13 amino acids. Trimming removed 0 bases at V and 5 bases at J, with 8 bases between. The CDR3 loop is CAWSVGGHQPQHF. CDR3 DNA sequence: TGTGCCTGGAGTGTGGGGGGTCATCAGCCCCAGCATTTT.

The genes are TRBV5-1 and TRBJ1-1; 8 bases map to TRBD1. V dropped 4 bases and J dropped 7; count of bases not matched to a gene: 9. CDR1 SGHRS and CDR2 YFSETQ come from the germline V gene. The CDR3 has 14 residues. In nucleotides, the CDR3 is TGCGCCAGCAGCCCGCGGGACAGGTCTCATGAAGCTTTCTTT. Amino acid sequence: CASSPRDRSHEAFF. Drawing the rest from reference TRBV5-1 and TRBJ1-1, the complete variable domain is KAGVTQTPRYLIKTRGQQVTLSCSPISGHRSVSWYQQTPGQGLQFLFEYFSETQRNKGNFPGRFSGRQFSNSRSEMNVSTLELGDSALYLCASSPRDRSHEAFFGQGTRLTVV.

The CDR3 spells CASSPRIYDTGNTIYF. The DNA of the CDR3 is TGTGCCAGCAGCCCCCGTATCTACGATACTGGAAACACCATATATTTT. J is TRBJ1-3 and V is TRBV9; the D is unclear. The CDR3 has 16 residues. CDR1 SGDLS and CDR2 YYNGEE come from the germline V gene. The V gene lost 4 bases and the J gene lost 2 bases, with 16 bases spanning the gap.

The chain joins TRBV30 to TRBJ2-3, with a possible D match to TRBD1 (5 bases). Germline V gene lookup returns CDR1 GTSNPN and CDR2 SVGIG (reference sequence). The CDR3 sequence is 14 residues long. V was clipped by 1 base and J by 0 bases, with 8 bases between them. The CDR3 protein is CAWSAQVSTDTQYF. The CDR3 bases are TGTGCCTGGAGTGCACAGGTCAGCACAGATACGCAGTATTTT. Full variable domain (rest looked up from reference TRBV30 and TRBJ2-3): SQTIHQWPATLVQPVGSPLSLECTVEGTSNPNLYWYRQAAGRGLQLLFYSVGIGQISSEVPQNLSASRPQDRQFILSSKKLLLSDSGFYLCAWSAQVSTDTQYFGPGTRLTVL.